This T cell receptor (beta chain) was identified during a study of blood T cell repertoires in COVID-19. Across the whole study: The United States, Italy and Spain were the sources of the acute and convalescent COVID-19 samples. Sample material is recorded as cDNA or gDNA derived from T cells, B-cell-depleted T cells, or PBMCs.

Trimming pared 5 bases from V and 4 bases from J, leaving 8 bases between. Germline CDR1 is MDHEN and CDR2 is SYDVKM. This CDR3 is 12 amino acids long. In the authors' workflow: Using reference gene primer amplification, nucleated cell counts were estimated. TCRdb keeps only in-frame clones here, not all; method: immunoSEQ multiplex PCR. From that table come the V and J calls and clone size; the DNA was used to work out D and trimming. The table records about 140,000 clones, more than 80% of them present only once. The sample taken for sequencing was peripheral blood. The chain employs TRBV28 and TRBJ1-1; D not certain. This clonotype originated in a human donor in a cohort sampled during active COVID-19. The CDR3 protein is CASSIPVTEAFF. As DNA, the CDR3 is TGTGCCAGCAGTATCCCCGTCACTGAAGCTTTCTTT.